Following are 19 T cell receptor beta chains from one sample sequenced in a study of T cell repertoires in cytomegalovirus infection. No antigen has been assigned to these receptors. One entry per CDR3 protein results from TCRdb running MiXCR on the reads. The sample consists of some 560,000 distinct CDR3 sequences, approximately 40% of them appearing once. The sample consisted of cultured PBMCs, taken from culture after CMV antigen stimulation. The origin of the receptors is a human donor in good health (CMV status not recorded). Some clones in this sample may be carry-over from other donors' samples.

CDR3 sequence reads: CASSQDLGGGQPQHF. CDR3 DNA: TGTGCCAGCAGCCAAGATCTGGGGGGCGGACAGCCCCAGCATTTT. The chain combines TRBV4-2 with TRBJ1-5; D possibly corresponds to TRBD1 (6 bases). CDR1 is LGHNA, CDR2 YNFKEQ, per germline. Trimming left V 0 bases short and J 7 bases short, with 13 bases between. The CDR3 is 15 amino acids.

This clonotype turned up a few times. The chain combines TRBV7-9 with TRBJ2-2, with D perhaps matching TRBD1 (6 bases). V lost 4 bases to trimming and J lost 4 bases, with 13 bases between them. The CDR3 is made up of 15 amino acids. CDR1 and CDR2 from the germline V gene are SEHNR and FQNEAQ (reference sequence). The CDR3 nucleotides are TGTGCCAGCAGCTCCCGATCGACAGGCACCGGGGAGCTGTTTTTT. This sequence encodes CASSSRSTGTGELFF.

There are a few counts of this clonotype. The V and J genes are TRBV7-8 and TRBJ1-2; 11 nucleotides line up with TRBD1. The germline V gene has CDR1 SGHVS and CDR2 FQNEAQ. V lost 3 bases and J lost 8; bases outside the gene matches: 5. The CDR3 runs to 14 residues. The CDR3 loop is CASSLGQGVRGYTF. The CDR3, as DNA: TGTGCCAGCAGCTTGGGACAGGGGGTGAGAGGCTACACCTTC.

The V gene is TRBV7-8, the J gene TRBJ1-5; possible D gene TRBD1, 6 bases. The CDR3 length is 14 residues. The V end lost 4 bases, the J end lost 3 bases, and 10 bases lay between the germline ends. Germline V CDR1 and CDR2: SGHVS, FQNEAQ. CDR3 sequence reads: CASSSTGTNQPQHF. Here the CDR3 DNA reads TGTGCCAGCAGCTCTACAGGGACCAATCAGCCCCAGCATTTT.

This clonotype has more than one count but fewer than ten. The CDR3: CASSQDLSTTDTQYF. In DNA, the CDR3 is TGCGCCAGCAGCCAAGATCTAAGTACAACAGATACGCAGTATTTT. The chain carries TRBV4-1 and TRBJ2-3; the D is unclear. Between the trimmed V and J ends, which lost 0 bases and 3 bases, there was a span of 10 bases. There are 15 residues in the CDR3. Germline-derived CDR1 and CDR2 are MGHRA and YSYEKL.

The V call is TRBV6-6, the J call TRBJ2-7, with TRBD1 matching over 9 bases. Germline V lookup: CDR1 MNHNY, CDR2 SVGAGI (reference sequence). This CDR3 is 15 amino acids long. With 6 bases clipped from V and 3 bases from J, the junction kept 9 bases outside the gene matches. The CDR3 protein is CASRERGTGFYEQYF. In DNA form, the CDR3 reads TGTGCCAGCAGGGAGAGGGGGACAGGGTTCTACGAGCAGTACTTC.

This clonotype was detected only a few times. This chain uses TRBV6-6 with TRBJ1-6, with D possibly matching TRBD1 (5 bases). Trimming took off 2 bases at V and 6 bases at J, with 8 bases between the two ends. The CDR3 is 14 amino acids. The germline CDR1 and CDR2 sequences are MNHNY and SVGAGI (reference sequence). CDR3: CASSYGGGNSPLHF. CDR3 coding DNA: TGTGCCAGCAGTTACGGTGGGGGTAATTCACCCCTCCACTTT.

The rearrangement uses TRBV12-3 or TRBV12-4 and TRBJ2-3; no definite D call. V was clipped by 3 bases and J by 6 bases, with 13 bases between them. The CDR3 length is 14 residues. The CDR3 region has the DNA TGTGCCAGCAGTTTTTGGTTATACGTTGATACGCAGTATTTT. Translated: CASSFWLYVDTQYF.

This chain joins TRBV10-3 and TRBJ2-3; 7 bases align to TRBD1. The J segment lost 2 bases and the V segment lost 5 bases, leaving 7 bases of the junction unmatched. Looked up from germline, CDR1 is ENHRY and CDR2 is SYGVKD. The CDR3 consists of 15 residues. CDR3 amino acids: CAISRGQVDTDTQYF. In DNA, the CDR3 is TGTGCCATCAGTCGTGGACAGGTGGACACAGATACGCAGTATTTT.

This clonotype turned up a few times. The gene calls are TRBV19 and TRBJ2-3, with TRBD2 as a possible D gene (6 bases). Germline V gene data show CDR1 as LNHDA and CDR2 as SQIVND (reference sequence). This CDR3 comprises 13 residues. Trimming took off 8 bases at V and 2 bases at J, with 11 bases between the two ends. DNA of the CDR3: TGTGCCAGTCGGAGGGTCCCCACAGATACGCAGTATTTT. The encoded protein is CASRRVPTDTQYF.

The chain uses TRBV19 and TRBJ2-5; no reliable D call. The CDR3 is 13 amino acids. V gave up 1 base and J gave up 4 bases, with 7 bases separating them. Per germline, CDR1 LNHDA and CDR2 SQIVND (reference sequence). CDR3 nucleotides: TGTGCCAGTAGTATAGGTAGACTAGAGACCCAGTACTTC. This sequence encodes CASSIGRLETQYF.

The chain combines TRBV20-1 with TRBJ2-7, with D possibly called TRBD1 or TRBD2 (5 bases each). The CDR3 length is 15 residues. The germline V gene has CDR1 DFQATT and CDR2 SNEGSKA (reference sequence). Between the trimmed V and J ends, which lost 3 bases and 0 bases, there was a span of 15 bases. This chain's CDR3 is CSASPGPQLSYEQYF. DNA of the CDR3: TGCAGTGCTAGCCCGGGACCCCAGCTCTCCTACGAGCAGTACTTC.

As DNA, the CDR3 is TGTGCCAGCAGCTCGCCGGGACAGGGAGTTGAGGGCTACACCTTC. This gives the protein CASSSPGQGVEGYTF. The V and J genes are TRBV11-2 and TRBJ1-2; TRBD1 aligns across 9 bases. This CDR3 has 15 residues. Looked up from germline, CDR1 is SGHAT and CDR2 is FQNNGV. The V gene end was trimmed by 4 bases and the J gene end by 8 bases; junction bases not matched to a gene: 11.

The sample holds a few counts of this clonotype. The genes are TRBV7-9 and TRBJ2-5; 7 bases fit TRBD2. The V gene's germline CDR1 is SEHNR and CDR2 FQNEAQ (reference sequence). This CDR3 comprises 16 residues. V shed 5 bases and J 2 bases; nucleotides not matched to a gene: 11. The CDR3 spells CASSPRTSTGQETQYF. The CDR3 DNA is TGTGCCAGCAGCCCGCGGACTAGTACGGGGCAAGAGACCCAGTACTTC.

The genes are TRBV6-2 or TRBV6-3 and TRBJ1-1; D ambiguous. The CDR3 has 12 amino acids. CDR1 is MNHEY, CDR2 SVGEGT, per germline. V was cut by 6 bases and J by 5 bases, with 10 bases left in between. The CDR3 DNA sequence: TGTGCCAGCAGCTCCTATGGGACTGAAGCTTTCTTT. Its protein is CASSSYGTEAFF.

The chain links TRBV7-8 to TRBJ2-1; D remains ambiguous. CDR1 SGHVS and CDR2 FQNEAQ come from the germline V gene. CDR3 length equals 19 residues. The V end was cut by 5 bases, the J end by 3 bases, with 26 bases between. The CDR3 DNA sequence: TGTGCCAGCAGCCCCCCCCGGAAAAACCTGGCCCTGATCTACAATGAGCAGTTCTTC. Protein sequence: CASSPPRKNLALIYNEQFF.

The J gene is TRBJ2-1, the V gene TRBV7-9, with D possibly matching TRBD2 (6 bases). V was shortened by 4 bases and J by 3 bases, with 16 bases between the two germline ends. Germline V CDR1 and CDR2: SEHNR, FQNEAQ (reference sequence). There are 16 residues in the CDR3. CDR3 nucleotide sequence: TGTGCCAGCAGCTCCCGACTAGAGATAAGCTACAATGAGCAGTTCTTC. This codes for CASSSRLEISYNEQFF. Full variable domain (outside the CDR3, taken from reference TRBV7-9 and TRBJ2-1): DTGVSQNPRHKITKRGQNVTFRCDPISEHNRLYWYRQTLGQGPEFLTYFQNEAQLEKSRLLSDRFSAERPKGSFSTLEIQRTEQGDSAMYLCASSSRLEISYNEQFFGPGTRLTVL.

The CDR3 DNA reads TGTGCCAGCAGCCGGCGGGCCTATAATTCACCCCTCCACTTT. Protein sequence: CASSRRAYNSPLHF. The V and J genes are TRBV7-8 and TRBJ1-6, with D hard to call. V was clipped by 5 bases and J by 2 bases, with 7 bases between them. CDR3 length: 14 amino acids. Germline assignment: CDR1 SGHVS and CDR2 FQNEAQ. Drawing the rest from reference TRBV7-8 and TRBJ1-6, the complete variable domain is GAGVSQSPRYKVAKRGQDVALRCDPISGHVSLFWYQQALGQGPEFLTYFQNEAQLDKSGLPSDRFFAERPEGSVSTLKIQRTQQEDSAVYLCASSRRAYNSPLHFGNGTRLTVT.

V usage is TRBV12-3 or TRBV12-4 and J usage is TRBJ1-2; 7 positions agree with TRBD1. The junction had 5 bases not matched to a gene; V was cut back by 0 bases and J by 7 bases. The CDR3 sequence is 14 residues long. As DNA, the CDR3 is TGTGCCAGCAGTTTAGCAGGGGGCGCAGGTGGCTACACCTTC. Encoded protein: CASSLAGGAGGYTF.